A selection of T cell receptor beta chains follows, all from one sample in a study of blood T cell repertoires in COVID-19. Sequencing was performed with immunoSEQ multiplex PCR; in TCRdb, only in-frame clones are kept and a portion is missing. Here the sample spans tens of thousands of clones, around 89% being singletons. The sequencing sample was made of peripheral blood. The receptors originated from a man under 40 with active or convalescent COVID-19. CDR3s include the opening cysteine and the closing phenylalanine or tryptophan. A D gene is named only where the DNA matches it firmly. Clone size appears in some rows only: once, few, many, or a class for an expanded clone.

TRBV6-2/TRBV6-3	TRBD2	-	TRBJ2-1	CASSPGTSGKYEQFF	TGTGCCAGCAGCCCCGGGACTAGCGGGAAGTATGAGCAGTTCTTC
TRBV6-5	-	once	TRBJ2-3	CASRSIGGTDTQYF	TGTGCCAGCAGGAGCATAGGGGGCACAGATACGCAGTATTTT
TRBV15	-	-	TRBJ1-1	CATSRDQRLTVTEAFF	TGTGCCACCAGCAGAGATCAGCGACTGACAGTTACTGAAGCTTTCTTT
TRBV2	-	-	TRBJ2-1	CASSEVVVWNEQFF	TGTGCCAGCAGTGAAGTGGTAGTTTGGAATGAGCAGTTCTTC
TRBV7-9	-	once	TRBJ2-3	CASSRVVAGPDTQYF	TGTGCCAGCAGCCGAGTGGTCGCAGGGCCAGATACGCAGTATTTT
TRBV5-4	-	-	TRBJ1-3	CASSTDQGAGNTIYF	TGTGCCAGCAGCACTGACCAAGGGGCTGGAAACACCATATATTTT
TRBV9	-	-	TRBJ2-1	CASTAGTSSYNEQFF	TGTGCCAGCACGGCCGGGACATCGTCCTACAATGAGCAGTTCTTC
TRBV9	-	-	TRBJ2-3	CASSGSGLTDTQYF	TGTGCCAGCAGCGGTAGCGGTCTCACAGATACGCAGTATTTT
TRBV6-5	-	once	TRBJ1-3	CASSYSASSGNTIYF	TGTGCCAGCAGTTACTCGGCTAGCTCTGGAAACACCATATATTTT
TRBV5-4	TRBD1	-	TRBJ1-6	CASSLGQGAYSPLHF	TGTGCCAGCAGCTTGGGACAGGGGGCGTATTCACCCCTCCACTTT
TRBV5-5	TRBD1	-	TRBJ1-5	CASSLGQGTIKPQHF	TGTGCCAGCAGCTTGGGACAGGGGACTATAAAGCCCCAGCATTTT
TRBV11-2	-	-	TRBJ1-3	CASSLVPPGRTGNTIYF	TGTGCCAGCAGCTTAGTGCCCCCAGGGCGCACTGGAAACACCATATATTTT
TRBV5-1	-	-	TRBJ1-1	CASSLAQGKTEAFF	TGCGCCAGCAGCTTGGCCCAGGGTAAGACTGAAGCTTTCTTT
TRBV21-1	-	-	TRBJ2-3	CASSKEEIDRGRADTQYF	TGTGCCAGCAGCAAAGAGGAAATTGACAGGGGGCGCGCAGATACGCAGTATTTT
TRBV2	TRBD2	-	TRBJ2-5	CASSPGLAGGQETQYF	TGTGCCAGCAGCCCGGGACTAGCGGGAGGCCAAGAGACCCAGTACTTC
TRBV2	TRBD1	-	TRBJ1-5	CASTTQGVSNQPQHF	TGTGCCAGCACCACCCAGGGGGTATCAAATCAGCCCCAGCATTTT
TRBV6-2/TRBV6-3	TRBD2	-	TRBJ2-3	CASSGLAGSTDTQYF	TGTGCCAGCAGTGGACTAGCGGGATCCACAGATACGCAGTATTTT
TRBV6-6	-	-	TRBJ2-5	CASTSPGGWETQYF	TGTGCCAGCACCTCCCCGGGGGGCTGGGAGACCCAGTACTTC
TRBV4-1	-	-	TRBJ1-2	CASSQVLTSSGYTF	TGCGCCAGCAGCCAAGTTCTAACTTCTTCTGGCTACACCTTC
TRBV6-2/TRBV6-3	TRBD2	once	TRBJ2-1	CASSYGASGMYNEQFF	TGTGCCAGCAGTTATGGGGCTAGCGGGATGTACAATGAGCAGTTCTTC
TRBV9	TRBD1	-	TRBJ2-5	CASSVDKGARGETQYF	TGTGCCAGCAGCGTAGACAAGGGGGCTAGGGGCGAGACCCAGTACTTC
TRBV27	TRBD2	once	TRBJ2-2	CASRTTGTSYYTTGELFF	TGTGCCAGCAGGACTACCGGGACTAGTTACTACACCACCGGGGAGCTGTTTTTT
TRBV5-4	TRBD2	-	TRBJ2-3	CASSYLAGAAGGTQYF	TGTGCCAGCAGCTACCTAGCGGGGGCCGCCGGCGGTACGCAGTATTTT
TRBV6-1	-	-	TRBJ1-2	CASSEPPGNRGYTF	TGTGCCAGCAGTGAACCGCCGGGTAACAGGGGCTACACCTTC